The present T cell receptor (beta chain) was sequenced within a study of T cells expressing NK-cell markers. Per germline, CDR1 SEHNR and CDR2 FQNEAQ (reference sequence). This CDR3 is 16 amino acids long. It was by 5'RACE template switching with UMIs that TCR beta cDNA was made. TCRdb re-called the 5' RACE reads; one entry per CDR3 protein, DNA not given. Its table lists roughly 110,000 distinct CDR3 sequences. The specimen sequenced was blood T cells: a sorted CD56 or NKG2C T cell subset, CD4+ or CD8+ T cells, or bulk PBMC T cells (not recorded which). This rearrangement joins TRBV7-9 to TRBJ2-1; checking the TCRdb D call of TRBD2 is not possible without DNA. This clonotype was sampled from a woman between 18 and 70 years old in good health. The CDR3 protein is CASSFLEREGRNEQFF.